One TCR beta chain is described in this entry. This sample is part of a study of blood T cell repertoires in COVID-19. The overall study: The analysed material was cDNA or gDNA that came from T cells, B-cell-depleted T cells, or PBMCs.

Authors' methods: Researchers report that nucleated cell counts were estimated from reference gene primer amplification. Profiling relied on immunoSEQ multiplex PCR, and the TCRdb table lists in-frame clones only, not all of them. The V and J calls and the clone size are those of that table, but D and trimming were determined from the DNA. The data hold about 100,000 clones, with over 80% observed a single time. In germline, CDR1 is ENHRY, CDR2 SYGVKD. V was clipped by 2 bases and J by 2 bases, with 8 bases between them. The CDR3 totals 14 residues. Material: peripheral blood. This sequence was found in a man over 45 with acute or convalescent COVID-19. The rearrangement links TRBV10-3 to TRBJ2-3; D is unclear. CDR3 in DNA: TGTGCCATCAGTGAGGCCAGAACCACAGATACGCAGTATTTT. This translates into CAISEARTTDTQYF.